This T cell receptor beta chain came from a study of control samples from healthy donors and cancer patients. Germline V CDR1 and CDR2: SNHLY, FYNNEI. CDR3 size: 15 residues. The V end was cut by 3 bases, the J end by 4 bases, with 16 bases between. Profiling relied on immunoSEQ multiplex PCR, and the TCRdb table lists in-frame clones only, not all of them. The sample carries some 140,000 clones, about 90% recorded once. The specimen sequenced was PBMCs. This sequence was found in a man aged 50-60 years with head and neck cancer. V is TRBV2 and J is TRBJ2-7, with a tentative D call TRBD2 (7 bases). CDR3 residues: CASSEGAGRDYEQYF. As DNA, the CDR3 is TGTGCCAGCAGTGAGGGGGCAGGGAGGGATTACGAGCAGTACTTC.